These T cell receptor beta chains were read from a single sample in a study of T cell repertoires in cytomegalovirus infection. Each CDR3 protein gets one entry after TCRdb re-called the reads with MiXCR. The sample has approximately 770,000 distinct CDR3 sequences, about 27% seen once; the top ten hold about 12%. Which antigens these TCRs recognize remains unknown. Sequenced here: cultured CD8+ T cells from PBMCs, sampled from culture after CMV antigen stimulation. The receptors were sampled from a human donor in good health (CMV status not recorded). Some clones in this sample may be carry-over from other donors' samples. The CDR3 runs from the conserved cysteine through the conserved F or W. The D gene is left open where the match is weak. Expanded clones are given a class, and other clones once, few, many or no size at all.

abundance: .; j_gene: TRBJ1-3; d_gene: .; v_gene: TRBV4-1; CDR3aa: CASSQDIDGSGNTIYF; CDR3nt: TGCGCCAGCAGCCAAGATATAGACGGCTCTGGAAACACCATATATTTT
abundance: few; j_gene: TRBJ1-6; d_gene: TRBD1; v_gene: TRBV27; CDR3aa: CASSLSGQGGNSPLHF; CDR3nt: TGTGCCAGCAGTTTATCGGGACAGGGTGGCAATTCACCCCTCCACTTT
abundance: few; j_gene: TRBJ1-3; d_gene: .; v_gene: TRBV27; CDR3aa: CASSFWPQGAGNTIYF; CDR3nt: TGTGCCAGCAGTTTCTGGCCACAGGGAGCTGGAAACACCATATATTTT
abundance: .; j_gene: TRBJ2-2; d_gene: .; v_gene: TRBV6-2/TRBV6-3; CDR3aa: CASSIYSGPNTGELFF; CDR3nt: TGTGCCAGCAGTATCTACAGCGGTCCGAACACCGGGGAGCTGTTTTTT
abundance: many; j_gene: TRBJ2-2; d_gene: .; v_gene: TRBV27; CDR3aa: CASSLGAATGELFF; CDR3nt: TGTGCCAGCAGTTTAGGAGCAGCCACCGGGGAGCTGTTTTTT
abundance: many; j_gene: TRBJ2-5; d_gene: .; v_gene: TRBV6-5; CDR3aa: CASSPRKLSETQYF; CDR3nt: TGTGCCAGCAGTCCAAGGAAGCTCTCGGAGACCCAGTACTTC
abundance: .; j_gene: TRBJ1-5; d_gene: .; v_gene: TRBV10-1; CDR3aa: CASSPRPYNQPQHF; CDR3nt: TGCGCCAGCAGTCCAAGGCCTTACAATCAGCCCCAGCATTTT
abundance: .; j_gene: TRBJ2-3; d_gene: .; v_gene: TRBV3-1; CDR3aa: CASSPARRMGNTDTQYF; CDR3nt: TGTGCCAGCAGCCCCGCTCGGAGGATGGGAAACACAGATACGCAGTATTTT
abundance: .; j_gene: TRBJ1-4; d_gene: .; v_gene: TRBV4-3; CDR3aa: CASSQDRQLNEKLFF; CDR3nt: TGCGCCAGCAGCCAAGATCGACAGTTGAATGAAAAACTGTTTTTT
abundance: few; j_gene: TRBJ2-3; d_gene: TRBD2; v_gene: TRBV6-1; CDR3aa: CASSYPTSGGAYTQYF; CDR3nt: TGTGCCAGCAGTTACCCCACTAGCGGGGGGGCCTATACGCAGTATTTT
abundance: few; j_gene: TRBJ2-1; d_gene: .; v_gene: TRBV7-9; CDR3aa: CASSPEFPREQFF; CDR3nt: TGTGCCAGCAGCCCCGAGTTTCCGCGAGAGCAGTTCTTC
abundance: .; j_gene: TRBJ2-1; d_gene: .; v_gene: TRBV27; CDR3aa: CASSLLEKGDNEQFF; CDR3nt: TGTGCCAGCAGTTTATTAGAGAAGGGTGACAATGAGCAGTTCTTC
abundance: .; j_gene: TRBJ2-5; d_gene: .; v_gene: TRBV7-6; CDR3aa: CASSLGQVMLEFETQYF; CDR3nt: TGTGCCAGCAGCTTAGGGCAGGTGATGCTGGAGTTCGAGACCCAGTACTTC
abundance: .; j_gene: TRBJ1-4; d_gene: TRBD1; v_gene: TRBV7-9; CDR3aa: CASSHGTDEKLFF; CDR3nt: TGTGCCAGCAGCCATGGGACAGATGAAAAACTGTTTTTT
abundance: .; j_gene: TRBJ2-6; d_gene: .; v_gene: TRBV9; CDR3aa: CAGSRGSGANVLTF; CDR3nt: TGTGCCGGCTCTAGGGGTTCTGGGGCCAACGTCCTGACTTTC
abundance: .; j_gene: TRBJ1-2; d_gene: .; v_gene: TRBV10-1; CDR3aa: CASSDGSTLPDTF; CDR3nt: TGCGCCAGCAGTGACGGCTCTACGCTCCCCGACACCTTC
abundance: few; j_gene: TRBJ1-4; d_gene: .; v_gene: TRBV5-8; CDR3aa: CASSLVDGLNEKLFF; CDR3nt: TGTGCCAGCAGCTTGGTGGACGGGCTTAATGAAAAACTGTTTTTT
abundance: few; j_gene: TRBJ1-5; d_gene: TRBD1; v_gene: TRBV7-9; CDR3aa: CASSFDRERNQPQHF; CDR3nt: TGTGCCAGCAGCTTCGACAGGGAAAGGAATCAGCCCCAGCATTTT
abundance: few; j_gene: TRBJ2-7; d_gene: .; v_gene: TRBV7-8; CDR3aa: CASSSEDGEQYF; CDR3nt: TGTGCCAGCAGCTCGGAGGACGGCGAGCAGTACTTC
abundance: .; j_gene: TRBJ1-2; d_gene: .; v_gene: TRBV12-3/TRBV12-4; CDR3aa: CASSGGWSLNYGYTF; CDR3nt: TGTGCCAGCAGCGGGGGGTGGAGTCTTAACTATGGCTACACCTTC
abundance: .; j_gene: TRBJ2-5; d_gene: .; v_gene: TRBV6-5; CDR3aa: CASSYSALGGQETQYF; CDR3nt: TGTGCCAGCAGTTACTCGGCTCTGGGGGGACAAGAGACCCAGTACTTC
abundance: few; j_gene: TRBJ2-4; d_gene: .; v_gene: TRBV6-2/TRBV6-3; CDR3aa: CASSYGVMGKNIQYF; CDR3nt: TGTGCCAGCAGTTACGGGGTAATGGGCAAAAACATTCAGTACTTC
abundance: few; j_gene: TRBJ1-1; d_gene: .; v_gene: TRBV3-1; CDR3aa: CASSPNQGWGAEAFF; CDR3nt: TGTGCCAGCAGCCCCAACCAGGGGTGGGGGGCTGAAGCTTTCTTT
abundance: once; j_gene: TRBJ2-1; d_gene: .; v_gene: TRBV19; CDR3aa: CASSIFKGSYNEQFF; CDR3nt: TGTGCCAGTAGTATATTTAAAGGCTCCTACAATGAGCAGTTCTTC
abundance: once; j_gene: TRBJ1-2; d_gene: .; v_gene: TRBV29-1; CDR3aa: CSVDIQGTNYGYTF; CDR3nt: TGCAGCGTTGATATCCAGGGGACTAACTATGGCTACACCTTC
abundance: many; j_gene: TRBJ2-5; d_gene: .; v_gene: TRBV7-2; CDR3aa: CASSVRWEETQYF; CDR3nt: TGTGCCAGCAGCGTGAGGTGGGAAGAGACCCAGTACTTC